This TCR beta chain was recorded in a study of cytomegalovirus exposure and HLA in healthy donors. This PCR relied on a set of 60 Vbeta primers and 13 Jbeta primers. The protocol was immunoSEQ multiplex PCR, while the TCRdb copy is restricted to in-frame clones and leaves out a portion. This table holds some 180,000 clones, roughly 10% found once. Study-wide results and limits: A later analysis showed that HLA-associated TCR beta chains had undergone more clonal expansion than equally common others. Fewer N-insertions (relative to the approximately 700-donor mean) were reportedly seen in an Asian-associated ancestry cluster in a later analysis.

For this clone: The antigen is unknown.

This TCR derives from a woman aged 25 to 39 in good health and CMV-seropositive. Source material: PBMCs.

The CDR3 reads CASSMDTSVGTQYF. The CDR3 bases are TGTGCCAGTAGTATGGATACTAGTGTAGGGACCCAGTACTTC. This chain connects TRBV19 to TRBJ2-5; possibly TRBD2 for D (5 bases). This CDR3 comprises 14 residues. Between the trimmed V and J ends, which lost 3 bases and 7 bases, there was a span of 15 bases. Per germline, CDR1 LNHDA and CDR2 SQIVND (reference sequence).